This T cell receptor beta chain was obtained from a study of blood T cell repertoires in COVID-19. Study at large: Specimens from acute and convalescent COVID-19 originated in the United States, Italy and Spain. PBMCs, B-cell-depleted T cells, or T cells provided the cDNA or gDNA that made up the material.

Original data processing: Reference gene primer amplification yielded estimated nucleated cell counts. The protocol was immunoSEQ multiplex PCR, while the TCRdb copy is restricted to in-frame clones and leaves out a portion. V and J calls and clone size are as listed in that table; D and trimming were resolved from the DNA. Here the sample spans around 93,000 clones, about 86% being singletons. V gave up 3 bases and J gave up 3 bases, with 19 bases separating them. The CDR3 length is 16 residues. CDR1 and CDR2 from the germline V gene are DFQATT and SNEGSKA (reference sequence). The chain employs TRBV20-1 and TRBJ2-3; D is possibly TRBD2 (6 bases). The TCR was taken from a human donor in a cohort sampled during active COVID-19. The material sequenced was peripheral blood. The chain's CDR3 is CSASSGGPVRTDTQYF. DNA for the CDR3: TGCAGTGCTAGTTCCGGAGGGCCGGTCAGAACAGATACGCAGTATTTT.